The 29 T cell receptor beta chains presented below share a single source sample, sequenced in a study of human T cells and chemical hapten exposure. TCRdb called the RACE reads again in MiXCR, with one record for every CDR3 protein. Among some 180,000 distinct CDR3 sequences, 20% to 25% were seen once, and the ten largest hold approximately 6.7%. The time point was: patch test 1, 2 weeks after DPC sensitization. Treatment here: therapeutic diphenylcyclopropenone sensitization with weekly scalp DPC. The sample consisted of whole blood, taken in connection with sensitization to the hapten diphenylcyclopropenone (DPC). The receptors here all came from a woman between 45 and 60 years old with alopecia areata. Some clones in this sample may be carry-over from other donors' samples.

The chain carries TRBV12-3 or TRBV12-4 and TRBJ2-5; D gene unclear. The CDR3 covers 12 residues. Trimming stripped 4 bases from V and 7 bases from J, with 10 bases between. Written as DNA, the CDR3 is TGTGCCAGCAGTTCGGGTCCGGGGACCCAGTACTTC. Protein: CASSSGPGTQYF.

Here the CDR3 DNA reads TGCAGCGTTACCCAGCGGACTTACAATGAGCAGTTCTTC. Translated: CSVTQRTYNEQFF. This chain joins TRBV29-1 and TRBJ2-1; D might be TRBD2 (5 bases). The CDR3 extends over 13 amino acids. CDR1 and CDR2 from the germline V gene are SQVTM and ANQGSEA. Trimming shortened V by 5 bases and J by 4 bases, and 12 bases separated the two germline ends.

This clonotype appeared many times. CDR3 loop: CASSSPTTSGTSRYNEQFF. CDR3 nucleotides: TGTGCCAGCAGCTCCCCCACGACTAGCGGGACCTCGAGGTACAATGAGCAGTTCTTC. The rearrangement links TRBV7-2 to TRBJ2-1; 11 bases match TRBD2. Trimming removed 4 bases from V and 4 bases from J; junction bases left unmatched: 15. The CDR3 is 19 amino acids. CDR1 and CDR2 (germline): SGHTA, FQGNSA.

The sample holds a few counts of this clonotype. The gene calls are TRBV20-1 and TRBJ2-1, with D unclear. Per germline, CDR1 DFQATT and CDR2 SNEGSKA (reference sequence). The CDR3 spans 16 residues. The germline V and J ends were trimmed by 0 bases and 4 bases, with 16 bases remaining between them. CDR3 coding DNA: TGCAGTGCTAGAGACCCGTCTCCCCTCGGATACAATGAGCAGTTCTTC. Amino acid sequence: CSARDPSPLGYNEQFF.

The chain joins TRBV20-1 to TRBJ2-3, with a tentative D call TRBD2 (6 bases). CDR3 size: 15 residues. V lost 4 bases and J lost 0, with 14 bases in between. Germline V gene data show CDR1 as DFQATT and CDR2 as SNEGSKA (reference sequence). Written as DNA, the CDR3 is TGCAGTGCTACCCCTGGTGGGACTAGCACAGATACGCAGTATTTT. Translating gives CSATPGGTSTDTQYF.

This clonotype was seen repeatedly, ten times or more. The chain is built from TRBV5-1 and TRBJ1-6; 10 nucleotides line up with TRBD1. This CDR3 is built from 16 residues. The V gene end was trimmed by 0 bases and the J gene end by 9 bases; junction bases not matched to a gene: 6. CDR1 is SGHRS and CDR2 is YFSETQ in the germline V gene. The CDR3 DNA reads TGCGCCAGCAGCTTGGCTACCGGGACAGGGGTTTCACCCCTCCACTTT. Protein sequence: CASSLATGTGVSPLHF.

This clonotype was seen more than once but under ten times. The CDR3 sequence: CSAARGGNTGELFF. CDR3 coding DNA: TGCAGTGCTGCCCGAGGGGGCAACACCGGGGAGCTGTTTTTT. The V call is TRBV20-1, the J call TRBJ2-2, with TRBD1 matching 7 bases. Germline-derived CDR1 and CDR2 are DFQATT and SNEGSKA (reference sequence). Germline trimming cut 5 bases from V and 2 bases from J; bases unmatched to any gene: 5. The CDR3 totals 14 residues.

The CDR3 is CSVAGWVTEAFF. For the CDR3, the DNA is TGCAGCGTTGCAGGGTGGGTAACTGAAGCTTTCTTT. The V and J genes are TRBV29-1 and TRBJ1-1; weak D call: TRBD1 (5 bases). The CDR3 spans 12 residues. CDR1 is SQVTM, CDR2 ANQGSEA, per germline. V shed 4 bases and J shed 5 bases, with 11 bases lying between them.

This clonotype was observed a few times. The chain is built from TRBV15 and TRBJ2-1, with 10 bases that match TRBD2. The V gene's germline CDR1 is LNHNV and CDR2 YYDKDF (reference sequence). The CDR3 covers 16 residues. The ends lost 3 bases at V and 8 bases at J; junction bases unmatched: 10. CDR3 protein: CATSRTPGLATDEQFF. In DNA form, the CDR3 reads TGTGCCACCAGCAGGACCCCGGGACTAGCGACGGATGAGCAGTTCTTC.

The CDR3: CSVERTGLGTDTQYF. CDR3 in DNA: TGCAGCGTTGAGCGGACAGGGCTAGGCACAGATACGCAGTATTTT. The chain recombines TRBV29-1 with TRBJ2-3; 8 bases match TRBD1. V lost 3 bases and J lost 1; bases outside the gene matches: 6. The CDR3 has 15 residues. Germline V gene data show CDR1 as SQVTM and CDR2 as ANQGSEA.

The CDR3 loop reads CASSLGGQGSGANVLTF. In DNA form, the CDR3 reads TGTGCCAGCAGCTTGGGGGGACAGGGCTCTGGGGCCAACGTCCTGACTTTC. The chain uses TRBV5-4 and TRBJ2-6, with 9 bases that match TRBD1. With 0 bases clipped from V and 0 bases from J, the junction kept 1 base outside the gene matches. CDR1 is SGHNT, CDR2 YYREEE, per germline (reference sequence). The CDR3 consists of 17 residues. The whole variable domain, filled in from reference TRBV5-4 and TRBJ2-6, reads ETGVTQSPTHLIKTRGQQVTLRCSSQSGHNTVSWYQQALGQGPQFIFQYYREEENGRGNFPPRFSGLQFPNYSSELNVNALELDDSALYLCASSLGGQGSGANVLTFGAGSRLTVL.

At least ten counts were recorded for this clonotype. V gene TRBV14 combines with J gene TRBJ1-2; no reliable D call. The CDR3 has 15 amino acids. Germline assignment: CDR1 SGHDN and CDR2 FVKESK. With 4 bases removed from V and 4 bases from J, the gap between germline ends came to 16 bases. The CDR3 spells CASSPRISPSYGYTF. CDR3 in DNA: TGTGCCAGCAGCCCTAGGATTAGCCCATCCTATGGCTACACCTTC.

This sequence joins TRBV29-1 and TRBJ2-7; D possibly uses TRBD1 or TRBD2 (6 bases each). This CDR3 is built from 13 residues. V gave up 4 bases and J gave up 9 bases, with 19 bases separating them. In germline, CDR1 is SQVTM, CDR2 ANQGSEA. The CDR3 here is CSVVREGGFVQYF. DNA of the CDR3: TGCAGCGTTGTTCGGGAAGGGGGGTTCGTGCAGTACTTC.

This clonotype appeared a few times. This rearrangement joins TRBV29-1 to TRBJ2-5, with 8 positions matching TRBD1. The germline gives CDR1 SQVTM, CDR2 ANQGSEA. CDR3 length: 12 residues. V trimming: 3 bases; J trimming: 4 bases; junction bases outside the gene matches: 1. The CDR3 reads CSVDRGPETQYF. The CDR3 region has the DNA TGCAGCGTTGACAGGGGGCCAGAGACCCAGTACTTC.

The chain is built from TRBV6-1 and TRBJ2-3; TRBD2 aligns across 12 bases. Trimming at V came to 2 bases and at J to 4 bases, leaving 1 base not matched to a gene. CDR1 is MNHNS and CDR2 is SASEGT in the germline V gene. This CDR3 is built from 15 residues. The CDR3 DNA sequence: TGTGCCAGCAGTGAAAGACTAGCGGGAGCAGATACGCAGTATTTT. Protein product: CASSERLAGADTQYF.

The chain uses TRBV12-5 and TRBJ2-5; D possibly corresponds to TRBD2 (5 bases). The length of the CDR3 is 15 residues. Germline V gives CDR1 LGHNT, CDR2 FRNRAP. With 1 base removed from V and 7 bases from J, the gap between germline ends came to 16 bases. The CDR3 nucleotides are TGTGCTAGTGGTTTGGAGTCAGTGGAGGCGACGACCCAGTACTTC. The encoded protein is CASGLESVEATTQYF. The full variable domain, completed using reference TRBV12-5 and TRBJ2-5, is DARVTQTPRHKVTEMGQEVTMRCQPILGHNTVFWYRQTMMQGLELLAYFRNRAPLDDSGMPKDRFSAEMPDATLATLKIQPSEPRDSAVYFCASGLESVEATTQYFGPGTRLLVL.

Only one count was recorded for this clonotype. The chain uses TRBV6-2 or TRBV6-3 and TRBJ2-7; 11 bases fit TRBD2. V was clipped by 6 bases and J by 6 bases; unmatched bases: 10. The CDR3 totals 15 residues. Looked up from germline, CDR1 is MNHEY and CDR2 is SVGEGT. The CDR3 DNA sequence: TGTGCCAGCAGCCTAGTACTAGCGGGAGCCGCCGAGCAGTACTTC. It specifies CASSLVLAGAAEQYF.

This clonotype was seen only a few times. V usage is TRBV2 and J usage is TRBJ2-7, with D unclear. Germline V CDR1 and CDR2: SNHLY, FYNNEI. The CDR3 spans 12 residues. The V end was cut by 3 bases, the J end by 4 bases, with 7 bases between. This CDR3 reads CASSDMGYEQYF. In DNA form, the CDR3 reads TGTGCCAGCAGTGATATGGGTTACGAGCAGTACTTC.

The chain uses TRBV5-1 and TRBJ2-3; TRBD1 agrees at 9 bases. V lost 4 bases, J lost 7 bases, and 7 bases stayed unmatched. CDR1 is SGHRS, CDR2 YFSETQ, per germline. The CDR3 sequence is 14 residues long. CDR3: CASSRGQGGHTQYF. The CDR3 bases are TGCGCCAGCAGCCGGGGACAGGGAGGACATACGCAGTATTTT.

J is TRBJ1-4 and V is TRBV12-3 or TRBV12-4; maybe TRBD1 (6 bases). The CDR3 runs 13 residues. With 7 bases removed from V and 8 bases from J, the gap between germline ends came to 14 bases. The CDR3 region has the DNA TGTGCCAGCACCCATGGACAGCGCGAAAAACTGTTTTTT. Translating gives CASTHGQREKLFF.

Ten or more counts support this clonotype. The rearrangement links TRBV25-1 to TRBJ2-5; 7 bases are a match to TRBD2. CDR1 is MGHDK, CDR2 SYGVNS, per germline. Losses at the gene ends were 3 bases for V and 4 bases for J; bases not matched to a gene: 5. This CDR3 spans 14 amino acids. CDR3 sequence: CASSDAGVRETQYF. The CDR3 region has the DNA TGTGCCAGCAGTGACGCGGGAGTTCGAGAGACCCAGTACTTC.

The chain has TRBV7-2 and TRBJ2-3, with 9 bases identical to TRBD2. Per germline, CDR1 SGHTA and CDR2 FQGNSA. V gave up 2 bases and J gave up 1 base; unmatched junction bases: 10. The CDR3 sequence is 18 residues long. In DNA, the CDR3 is TGTGCCAGCAGCTTACGGGGGTGGCGGGAGGGCGGCACAGATACGCAGTATTTT. Translating it yields CASSLRGWREGGTDTQYF.

This sequence joins TRBV29-1 and TRBJ1-2, with a weak D call TRBD1 (5 bases). The V and J ends lost 4 bases and 5 bases respectively, with 8 bases between them. CDR3 length equals 11 residues. CDR1 and CDR2 from the germline V gene are SQVTM and ANQGSEA. CDR3 DNA sequence: TGCAGCGTTGGACAGCTATATGGCTACACCTTC. This sequence encodes CSVGQLYGYTF.

In this sample, this clonotype turned up a few times. This chain connects TRBV5-1 to TRBJ2-1; 14 bases fit TRBD2. From germline, CDR1 is SGHRS and CDR2 YFSETQ. Trimming took 3 bases from V and 5 from J; bases not matched to a gene: 10. CDR3 length: 18 residues. CDR3 bases: TGCGCCAGCAGCTCAGGACTAGCGGGAGGAATCGGCAACAATGAGCAGTTCTTC. This translates into CASSSGLAGGIGNNEQFF.

This clonotype came up a few times. The chain employs TRBV10-3 and TRBJ2-1, with 8 bases lining up with TRBD1. V lost 8 bases to trimming and J lost 6 bases; unmatched junction nucleotides: 9. CDR1 and CDR2 from the germline V gene are ENHRY and SYGVKD. This CDR3 is 14 amino acids long. The CDR3 nucleotides read TGTGCCATCCGAGGGGGACAGGTTAGCAATGAGCAGTTCTTC. Translating it yields CAIRGGQVSNEQFF.

The J gene is TRBJ2-7, the V gene TRBV20-1; no clear D. The CDR3 runs 14 residues. Trimming stripped 0 bases from V and 3 bases from J, with 12 bases between. CDR1 DFQATT and CDR2 SNEGSKA come from the germline V gene (reference sequence). The CDR3 here is CSARDLSRLYEQYF. As DNA, the CDR3 is TGCAGTGCTAGAGATCTCTCCCGTCTCTACGAGCAGTACTTC.

The chain combines TRBV5-1 with TRBJ2-3; 7 bases agree with TRBD2. The CDR3 spans 16 residues. Trimming at V came to 0 bases and at J to 6 bases, leaving 10 bases not matched to a gene. Per the germline V gene, CDR1 is SGHRS and CDR2 is YFSETQ. Here the CDR3 reads CASSLEGREALDTQYF. In DNA, the CDR3 is TGCGCCAGCAGCTTGGAGGGTCGGGAGGCTCTGGATACGCAGTATTTT.

This chain connects TRBV12-3 or TRBV12-4 to TRBJ1-5; TRBD1 aligns across 7 bases. The CDR3 sequence is 13 residues long. Trimming at V came to 8 bases and at J to 5 bases, leaving 6 bases not matched to a gene. The CDR3 DNA sequence: TGTGCCAGCTCACAGGGGAAGTATCAGCCCCAGCATTTT. As protein: CASSQGKYQPQHF.

The chain links TRBV5-6 to TRBJ2-1, with TRBD2 matching over 9 bases. This CDR3 is 19 amino acids long. V lost 5 bases, J lost 0 bases, and 15 bases stayed unmatched. Germline V gives CDR1 SGHDT, CDR2 YYEEEE. The CDR3 DNA sequence: TGTGCCAGCAGATCCGGGGGTGCTAGCGGGAAGAGCTCCTACAATGAGCAGTTCTTC. Translating it yields CASRSGGASGKSSYNEQFF.